This TCR beta chain was identified during a study of CD8+CD57+ T cells in acquired aplastic anemia (dated by TCRdb to the late 2010s). About the full investigation: A mean of approximately 3 ug of DNA, ranging from about 0.2 to 27.4 ug, was extracted from sorted CD4+ and CD8+ cells. CD8+CD57+ expansion was defined as a frequency above the mean frequency observed in healthy subjects.

Concerning this clonotype: Its target antigen remains unknown. Base-call qualities are not available, and no considerably larger clone is one nucleotide away.

V is cut back by 6 bases and J by 4 bases, with 9 bases in the junction unmatched. CDR3 length: 13 amino acids, cysteine to phenylalanine. The DNA shown is the 39-base CDR3, in frame from base 1. The germline V gene (reference sequence) supplies CDR1 DFQATT and CDR2 SNEGSKA. TCR beta VDJ combination and CDR3 sequence profiling used genomic DNA as the template. TCR repertoire sequencing was run on an Illumina HiSeq 2000. As for how the authors treated the data: Repertoires were assessed using TRBV/TRBJ rearrangement plots, CDR3 size and DJ length profiles, and Simpson's diversity index. The most abundant DNA sequence in the deep sequencing data was defined as the immunodominant clone. CDR3 amino acid sequences were checked for sharing between subjects and were compared against published repertoires and the VDJdb database. The public reads were reprocessed in TCRdb via fastp at Q25 and MiXCR, keeping in-frame beta chains. Each CDR3 protein gets just one entry, which takes the most common genes and DNA from the rows behind it. TCRdb, rather than the study authors, made the V and J calls. The sample contains roughly 80,000 distinct CDR3 sequences, just over 70% of them found a single time. The biggest ten clones account for approximately 80% of the sample.

Patients chosen for sequencing had shown expansion of CD8+CD57+ cells by flow cytometry. All patients had severe acquired aplastic anemia diagnosed by International Study of Aplastic Anemia and Agranulocytosis and Camitta criteria. No patient had received any therapy when blood was sampled. The study deep-sequenced TCR repertoires of sorted CD4+ and CD8+ blood T cells from severe aplastic anemia patients and healthy subjects. Patients were enrolled under clinicaltrials.gov protocols 00001620, 01623167, 00001397, 00071045, 00081523 and 00961064 in the USA. Ficoll-Paque density gradient centrifugation was used to isolate peripheral blood mononuclear cells. CD4+ and CD8+ T cells were sorted by FACS or magnetic beads before DNA extraction. The study at large found these results: Between patients and healthy controls, no significant difference in CD8+ Simpson's diversity was found (P=0.060). Roughly 30 CD8+ CDR3 sequences were found to be shared between patients and controls, but these sequences appeared to be highly expressed in patients and within the immunodominant clones of the patients.

This TCR was sampled from a human donor with aplastic anemia. The V gene is TRBV20-1 and the J gene is TRBJ2-7; TRBD1 fits 7 bases in the junction. The sample was sorted CD4+, CD8+, or CD8+CD57+ T cells (not recorded which) from PBMCs. The nucleotides are TGCAGTGCCGGCGAAGGGGGCAGGTACGAGCAGTACTTC. Its protein reads: CSAGEGGRYEQYF.